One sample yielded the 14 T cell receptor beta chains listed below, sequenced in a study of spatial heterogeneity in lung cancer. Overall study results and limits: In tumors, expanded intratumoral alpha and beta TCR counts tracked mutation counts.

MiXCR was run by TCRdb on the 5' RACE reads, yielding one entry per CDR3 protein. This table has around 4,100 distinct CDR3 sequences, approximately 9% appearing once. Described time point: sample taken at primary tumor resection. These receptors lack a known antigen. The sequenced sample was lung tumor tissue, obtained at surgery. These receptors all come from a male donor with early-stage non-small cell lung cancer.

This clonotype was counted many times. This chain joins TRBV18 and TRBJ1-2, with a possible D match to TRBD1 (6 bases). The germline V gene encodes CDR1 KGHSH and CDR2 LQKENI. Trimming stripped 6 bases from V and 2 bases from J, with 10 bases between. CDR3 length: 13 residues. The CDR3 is CASSPTGNYGYTF. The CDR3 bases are TGTGCCAGCTCTCCTACAGGGAACTATGGCTACACCTTC.

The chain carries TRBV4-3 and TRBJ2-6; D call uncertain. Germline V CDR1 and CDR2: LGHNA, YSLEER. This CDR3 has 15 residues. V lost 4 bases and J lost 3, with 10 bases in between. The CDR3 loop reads CASSLTLNGANVLTF. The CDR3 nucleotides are TGCGCCAGCAGCCTGACCCTAAATGGGGCCAACGTCCTGACTTTC.

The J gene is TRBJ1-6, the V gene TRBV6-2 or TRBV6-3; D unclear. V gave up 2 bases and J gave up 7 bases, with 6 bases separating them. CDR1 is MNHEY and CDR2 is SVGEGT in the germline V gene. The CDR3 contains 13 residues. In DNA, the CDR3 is TGTGCCAGCAGTTACCTGGGCAATTCACCCCTCCACTTT. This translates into CASSYLGNSPLHF.

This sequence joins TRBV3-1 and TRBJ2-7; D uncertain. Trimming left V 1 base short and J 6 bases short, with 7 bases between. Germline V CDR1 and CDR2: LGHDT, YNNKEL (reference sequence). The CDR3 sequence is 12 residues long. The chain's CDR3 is CASSQAESEQYF. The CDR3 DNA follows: TGTGCCAGCAGCCAAGCTGAGTCCGAGCAGTACTTC.

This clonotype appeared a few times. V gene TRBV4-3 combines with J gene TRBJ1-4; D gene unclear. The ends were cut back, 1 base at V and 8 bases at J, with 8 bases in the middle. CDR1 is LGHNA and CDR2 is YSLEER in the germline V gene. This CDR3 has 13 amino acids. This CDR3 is CASSQVLGEKLFF. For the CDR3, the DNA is TGCGCCAGCAGCCAAGTATTGGGGGAAAAACTGTTTTTT.

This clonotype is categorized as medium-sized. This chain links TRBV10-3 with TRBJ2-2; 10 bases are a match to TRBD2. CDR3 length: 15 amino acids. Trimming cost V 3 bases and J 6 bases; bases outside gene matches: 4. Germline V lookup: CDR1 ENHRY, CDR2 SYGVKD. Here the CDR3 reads CAISELAGYSGELFF. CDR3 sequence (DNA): TGTGCCATCAGTGAACTAGCGGGGTATTCCGGGGAGCTGTTTTTT.

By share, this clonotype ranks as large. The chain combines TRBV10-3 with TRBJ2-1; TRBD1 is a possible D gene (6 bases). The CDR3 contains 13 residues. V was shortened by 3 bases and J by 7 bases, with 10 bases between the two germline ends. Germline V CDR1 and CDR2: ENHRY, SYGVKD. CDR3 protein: CAISDGTSNEQFF. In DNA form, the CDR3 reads TGTGCCATCAGTGACGGGACATCTAATGAGCAGTTCTTC.

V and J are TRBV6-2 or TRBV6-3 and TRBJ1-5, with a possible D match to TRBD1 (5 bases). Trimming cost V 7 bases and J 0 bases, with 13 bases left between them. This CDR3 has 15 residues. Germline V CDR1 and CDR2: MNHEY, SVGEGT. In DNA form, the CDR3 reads TGTGCCAGCACCGAGACAGCCGCTAGCAATCAGCCCCAGCATTTT. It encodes CASTETAASNQPQHF.

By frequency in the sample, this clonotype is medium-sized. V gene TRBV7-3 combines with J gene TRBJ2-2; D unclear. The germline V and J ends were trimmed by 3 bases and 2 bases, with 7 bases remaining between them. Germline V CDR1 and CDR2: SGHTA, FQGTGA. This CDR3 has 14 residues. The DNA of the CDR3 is TGTGCCAGCAGCTTGCTCTATAACACCGGGGAGCTGTTTTTT. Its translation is CASSLLYNTGELFF.

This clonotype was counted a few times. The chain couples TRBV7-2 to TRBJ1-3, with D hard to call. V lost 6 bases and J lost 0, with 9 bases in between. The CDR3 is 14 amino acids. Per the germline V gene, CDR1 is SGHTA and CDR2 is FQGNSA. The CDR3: CASRPQPSGNTIYF. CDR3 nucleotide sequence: TGTGCCAGCAGGCCACAACCCTCTGGAAACACCATATATTTT.

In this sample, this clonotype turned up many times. Here the CDR3 DNA reads TGCAGTGCTGGGGCCTTGGGGTACAATGAGCAGTTCTTC. It specifies CSAGALGYNEQFF. The J gene is TRBJ2-1, the V gene TRBV20-1; D possibly corresponds to TRBD1 (5 bases). Germline V gene data show CDR1 as DFQATT and CDR2 as SNEGSKA (reference sequence). Trimming took 5 bases from V and 4 from J, leaving 12 bases between them. This CDR3 is 13 amino acids long.

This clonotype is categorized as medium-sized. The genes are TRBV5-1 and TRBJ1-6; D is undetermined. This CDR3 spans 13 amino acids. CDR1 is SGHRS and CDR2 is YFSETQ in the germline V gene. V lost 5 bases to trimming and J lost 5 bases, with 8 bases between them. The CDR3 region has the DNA TGCGCCAGCAGTGGCAGCGATAATTCACCCCTCCACTTT. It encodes CASSGSDNSPLHF.

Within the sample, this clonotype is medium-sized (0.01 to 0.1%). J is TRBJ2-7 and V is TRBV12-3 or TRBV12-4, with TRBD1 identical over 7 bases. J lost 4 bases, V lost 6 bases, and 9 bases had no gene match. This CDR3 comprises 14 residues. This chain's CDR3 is CASRLNRDRYEQYF. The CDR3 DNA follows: TGTGCCAGCAGGCTAAACCGGGACAGATACGAGCAGTACTTC.

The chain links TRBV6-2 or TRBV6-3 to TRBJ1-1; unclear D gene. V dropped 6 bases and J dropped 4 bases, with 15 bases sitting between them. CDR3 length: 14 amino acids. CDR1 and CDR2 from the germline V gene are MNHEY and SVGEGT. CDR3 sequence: CASRSGGGSTEAFF. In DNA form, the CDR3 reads TGTGCCAGCAGATCGGGTGGAGGGAGCACTGAAGCTTTCTTT.